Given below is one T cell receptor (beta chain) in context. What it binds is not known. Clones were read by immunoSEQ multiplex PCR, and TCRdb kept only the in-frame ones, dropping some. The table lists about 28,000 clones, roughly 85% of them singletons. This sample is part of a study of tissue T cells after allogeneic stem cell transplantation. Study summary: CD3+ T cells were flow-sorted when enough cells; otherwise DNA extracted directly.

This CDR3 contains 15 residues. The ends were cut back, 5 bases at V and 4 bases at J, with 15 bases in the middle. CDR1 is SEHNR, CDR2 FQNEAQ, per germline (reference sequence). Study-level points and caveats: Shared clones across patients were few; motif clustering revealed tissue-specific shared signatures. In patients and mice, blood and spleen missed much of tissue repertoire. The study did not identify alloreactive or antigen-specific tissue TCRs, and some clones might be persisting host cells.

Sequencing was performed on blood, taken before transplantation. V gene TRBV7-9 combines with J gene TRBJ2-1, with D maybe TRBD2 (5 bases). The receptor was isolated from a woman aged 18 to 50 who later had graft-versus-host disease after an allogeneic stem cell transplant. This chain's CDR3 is CASSRDHTAYNEQFF. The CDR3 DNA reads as TGTGCCAGCAGCCGGGATCATACGGCTTACAATGAGCAGTTCTTC.